The clone carrying this TCR beta chain was seen once. Its antigen is currently unknown. V lost 6 bases, J lost 3 bases, and 6 bases lay in between. The germline V gene encodes CDR1 MNHEY and CDR2 SVGAGI. There are 11 residues in the CDR3. The sample belongs to a study of siplizumab effects on memory and regulatory T cells. Study-level results: Tregs that proliferated in siplizumab cultures did not have their suppressive function confirmed. Roughly 75-95% of proliferating clones (CD4+ or CD8+) could not be assigned a naive or memory phenotype.

Here immunoSEQ multiplex PCR was the method, and the copy in TCRdb shows in-frame clones only, minus some. The data show approximately 94,000 clones, with approximately 94% seen just once and over 1% held by the top ten. Sample: non-Treg CD4+ T cells sorted from blood. The sequence was obtained from a human donor in good health. The chain is built from TRBV6-5 and TRBJ2-7; D not certain. The chain's CDR3 is CASRNSYEQYF. The DNA of the CDR3 is TGTGCCAGCAGAAACAGCTACGAGCAGTACTTC.